These T cell receptor beta chains were read from a single sample in a study of a mutant IDH1 vaccine in newly diagnosed glioma. Sequencing was performed with immunoSEQ multiplex PCR; in TCRdb, only in-frame clones are kept and a portion is missing. Among 45,000 to 55,000 clones listed, more than 80% were seen once. The source material was PBMCs, sampled from a glioma patient treated with radiotherapy, temozolomide or both. The receptor set was obtained from a man aged 35-49 years with glioma. Each CDR3 is given with its conserved first and last residue. The order of the fields is clone size, D gene, J gene, V gene, CDR3 DNA, CDR3 protein. A D gene is named only where the DNA matches it firmly. Clone size is not always given. Where it is, it says once, few, many or a class for expanded clones.

clone size: -; D gene: -; J gene: TRBJ2-7; V gene: TRBV9; CDR3 DNA: TGTGCCAGCAGCGTCTCCGGAGATCATTTCTACGAGCAGTACTTC; CDR3 protein: CASSVSGDHFYEQYF
clone size: few; D gene: TRBD1; J gene: TRBJ2-1; V gene: TRBV27; CDR3 DNA: TGTGCCACCTGGGACAGGGACTCCTACAATGAGCAGTTCTTC; CDR3 protein: CATWDRDSYNEQFF
clone size: -; D gene: TRBD1; J gene: TRBJ1-5; V gene: TRBV7-2; CDR3 DNA: TGTGCCAGCAGCCAGGGACAGAATAGCAATCAGCCCCAGCATTTT; CDR3 protein: CASSQGQNSNQPQHF
clone size: -; D gene: -; J gene: TRBJ2-2; V gene: TRBV7-2; CDR3 DNA: TGTGCCAGCAGCTTCTGGGGCAGGGGAGGCACCGGGGAGCTGTTTTTT; CDR3 protein: CASSFWGRGGTGELFF
clone size: once; D gene: TRBD1; J gene: TRBJ1-1; V gene: TRBV11-2; CDR3 DNA: TGTGCCAGCAGCAGGGGGCTGACTGAAGCTTTCTTT; CDR3 protein: CASSRGLTEAFF
clone size: -; D gene: TRBD2; J gene: TRBJ2-2; V gene: TRBV18; CDR3 DNA: TGTGCCAGCTCACCAGGGACTAGCGGGAACACCGGGGAGCTGTTTTTT; CDR3 protein: CASSPGTSGNTGELFF
clone size: -; D gene: TRBD2; J gene: TRBJ2-5; V gene: TRBV4-2; CDR3 DNA: TGTGCCAGCAGCGGTAGCGGGAACCGAGAAGGGAACCAAGAGACCCAGTACTTC; CDR3 protein: CASSGSGNREGNQETQYF
clone size: -; D gene: TRBD2; J gene: TRBJ2-3; V gene: TRBV19; CDR3 DNA: TGTGCCAGTAGTATTTTGGCTAGCGGGAGGGAGGATACGCAGTATTTT; CDR3 protein: CASSILASGREDTQYF
clone size: once; D gene: -; J gene: TRBJ2-7; V gene: TRBV6-6; CDR3 DNA: TGTGCCAGCAGGACCCCTGAGGGAAATTACGAGCAGTACTTC; CDR3 protein: CASRTPEGNYEQYF
clone size: -; D gene: -; J gene: TRBJ1-1; V gene: TRBV10-3; CDR3 DNA: TGTGCCATCAGTGAGGTACAGAACACTGAAGCTTTCTTT; CDR3 protein: CAISEVQNTEAFF
clone size: -; D gene: -; J gene: TRBJ1-3; V gene: TRBV6-5; CDR3 DNA: TGTGCCAGCAGTTTCGGCAGGGCACCCTCTGGAAACACCATATATTTT; CDR3 protein: CASSFGRAPSGNTIYF
clone size: -; D gene: TRBD1; J gene: TRBJ2-1; V gene: TRBV5-1; CDR3 DNA: TGCGCCAGCAGCCTAAGGAGGACAGGCACTGAGCAGTTCTTC; CDR3 protein: CASSLRRTGTEQFF
clone size: -; D gene: -; J gene: TRBJ1-1; V gene: TRBV11-2; CDR3 DNA: TGTGCCAGCAGCTTAATTTCAGGGGTTGAAGCTTTCTTT; CDR3 protein: CASSLISGVEAFF
clone size: -; D gene: TRBD1; J gene: TRBJ2-7; V gene: TRBV19; CDR3 DNA: TGTGCCAGTAGTATGCTCCAGGGACAGGGGATGCGCGAGCAGTACTTC; CDR3 protein: CASSMLQGQGMREQYF
clone size: -; D gene: -; J gene: TRBJ2-7; V gene: TRBV7-2; CDR3 DNA: TGTGCCAGCAGCTTCTGGGACGGACACGAGCAGTACTTC; CDR3 protein: CASSFWDGHEQYF
clone size: -; D gene: TRBD1; J gene: TRBJ2-7; V gene: TRBV18; CDR3 DNA: TGTGCCAGCTCACTCGGGACAGGCGGCTACGAGCAGTACTTC; CDR3 protein: CASSLGTGGYEQYF
clone size: -; D gene: -; J gene: TRBJ1-2; V gene: TRBV4-3; CDR3 DNA: TGCGCCAGCAGCCAAGCTCCAGGGGTCTATGGCTACACCTTC; CDR3 protein: CASSQAPGVYGYTF
clone size: -; D gene: TRBD2; J gene: TRBJ2-3; V gene: TRBV27; CDR3 DNA: TGTGCCAGCAGTTCGGGAGGCATAAGCACAGATACGCAGTATTTT; CDR3 protein: CASSSGGISTDTQYF
clone size: once; D gene: TRBD2; J gene: TRBJ2-5; V gene: TRBV6-5; CDR3 DNA: TGTGCCACCCGGACTAGCGGAGGCGGAGGGACCCAGTACTTC; CDR3 protein: CATRTSGGGGTQYF
clone size: once; D gene: TRBD2; J gene: TRBJ2-3; V gene: TRBV7-2; CDR3 DNA: TGTGCCAGCAGCTTACTAAAGGGCGGACTAGCGGGAGGCACAGATACGCAGTATTTT; CDR3 protein: CASSLLKGGLAGGTDTQYF
clone size: -; D gene: TRBD1; J gene: TRBJ2-7; V gene: TRBV5-4; CDR3 DNA: TGTGCCAGCAGTATAACAGGGGCGACTTACGAGCAGTACTTC; CDR3 protein: CASSITGATYEQYF
clone size: -; D gene: TRBD2; J gene: TRBJ2-5; V gene: TRBV5-4; CDR3 DNA: TGTGCCAGCAGCAAGGGACTAGCGGGAACTCAAGAGACCCAGTACTTC; CDR3 protein: CASSKGLAGTQETQYF
clone size: -; D gene: -; J gene: TRBJ1-1; V gene: TRBV20-1; CDR3 DNA: TGCAGTGCGGGACGGAACACTGAAGCTTTCTTT; CDR3 protein: CSAGRNTEAFF
clone size: -; D gene: TRBD1; J gene: TRBJ1-2; V gene: TRBV7-8; CDR3 DNA: TGTGCCAGCAGGCGGCGGACAGGGGAAGGCTACACCTTC; CDR3 protein: CASRRRTGEGYTF
clone size: -; D gene: -; J gene: TRBJ2-1; V gene: TRBV6-5; CDR3 DNA: TGTGCCAGCAGGGCGGGACCCTCCAATGAGCAGTTCTTC; CDR3 protein: CASRAGPSNEQFF
clone size: -; D gene: TRBD2; J gene: TRBJ2-5; V gene: TRBV5-4; CDR3 DNA: TGTGCCAGCAGCTCCGGGACTAGCGCCCGGGGGACCCAGTACTTC; CDR3 protein: CASSSGTSARGTQYF
clone size: -; D gene: -; J gene: TRBJ2-5; V gene: TRBV19; CDR3 DNA: TGTGCCAGTAGTATTCGGGCGGGGCTTCAAGAGACCCAGTACTTC; CDR3 protein: CASSIRAGLQETQYF
clone size: -; D gene: TRBD1; J gene: TRBJ2-5; V gene: TRBV5-1; CDR3 DNA: TGCGCCAGCAGCAGGGGACAGGGGTTTGTGGAGACCCAGTACTTC; CDR3 protein: CASSRGQGFVETQYF
clone size: -; D gene: TRBD2; J gene: TRBJ2-5; V gene: TRBV15; CDR3 DNA: TGTGCCACCAGCAGCACCGGGGGGGGATACGAGACCCAGTACTTC; CDR3 protein: CATSSTGGGYETQYF
clone size: -; D gene: -; J gene: TRBJ1-1; V gene: TRBV29-1; CDR3 DNA: TGCAGCGTTACCGCGAACACTGAAGCTTTCTTT; CDR3 protein: CSVTANTEAFF
clone size: once; D gene: -; J gene: TRBJ2-7; V gene: TRBV2; CDR3 DNA: TGTGCCAGCAGTGTGGGATTTAGCTCCTACGAGCAGTACTTC; CDR3 protein: CASSVGFSSYEQYF
clone size: -; D gene: -; J gene: TRBJ2-7; V gene: TRBV4-2; CDR3 DNA: TGTGCCAGCAGCCAACGGGATTTACGGGAGCAGTACTTC; CDR3 protein: CASSQRDLREQYF
clone size: -; D gene: -; J gene: TRBJ2-6; V gene: TRBV19; CDR3 DNA: TGTGCCAGTAGTATCTGGATCGGGGATAGGGCCAACGTCCTGACTTTC; CDR3 protein: CASSIWIGDRANVLTF
clone size: -; D gene: -; J gene: TRBJ1-2; V gene: TRBV21-1; CDR3 DNA: TGTGCCAGCAGCAAGAAGGAAGCCCTCTATGGCTACACCTTC; CDR3 protein: CASSKKEALYGYTF
clone size: -; D gene: -; J gene: TRBJ2-7; V gene: TRBV27; CDR3 DNA: TGTGCCAGCAGTTTCGAGGGCGGGCGCTCCTACGAGCAGTACTTC; CDR3 protein: CASSFEGGRSYEQYF
clone size: -; D gene: -; J gene: TRBJ1-2; V gene: TRBV7-2; CDR3 DNA: TGTGCCAGCAGCTTAGAGCCCTACTATGGCTACACCTTC; CDR3 protein: CASSLEPYYGYTF
clone size: -; D gene: -; J gene: TRBJ1-1; V gene: TRBV13; CDR3 DNA: TGTGCCAGCAGCTCAGATACTGGGGGGGCGGTAGCTTTCTTT; CDR3 protein: CASSSDTGGAVAFF
clone size: -; D gene: -; J gene: TRBJ1-4; V gene: TRBV27; CDR3 DNA: TGTGCCAGCAGTTGGGTTATTAATGAAAAACTGTTTTTT; CDR3 protein: CASSWVINEKLFF
clone size: -; D gene: TRBD2; J gene: TRBJ2-3; V gene: TRBV19; CDR3 DNA: TGTGCCAGTAGTCCCCGGTTACTAGCGGGAGGAAGCACAGATACGCAGTATTTT; CDR3 protein: CASSPRLLAGGSTDTQYF
clone size: -; D gene: -; J gene: TRBJ2-7; V gene: TRBV27; CDR3 DNA: TGTGCCAGCAGTGGCGGTTTTGGGGTCGGCGAGCAGTACTTC; CDR3 protein: CASSGGFGVGEQYF
clone size: -; D gene: -; J gene: TRBJ2-3; V gene: TRBV4-3; CDR3 DNA: TGCGCCAGCAGCCTCAGGGACACCCAAAGCACAGATACGCAGTATTTT; CDR3 protein: CASSLRDTQSTDTQYF
clone size: -; D gene: -; J gene: TRBJ1-4; V gene: TRBV4-1; CDR3 DNA: TGCGCCAGCAGCCAAGATACCGCAGGGGAAAAACTGTTTTTT; CDR3 protein: CASSQDTAGEKLFF
clone size: -; D gene: TRBD2; J gene: TRBJ2-7; V gene: TRBV6-5; CDR3 DNA: TGTGCCAGCAGTTACTCGGGACTAGCGGGGAGCTACGAGCAGTACTTC; CDR3 protein: CASSYSGLAGSYEQYF
clone size: -; D gene: -; J gene: TRBJ2-3; V gene: TRBV6-6; CDR3 DNA: TGTGCCAGCTTGAAAACAGATACGCAGTATTTT; CDR3 protein: CASLKTDTQYF
clone size: -; D gene: TRBD2; J gene: TRBJ2-3; V gene: TRBV19; CDR3 DNA: TGTGCCACGAGGGCTAGCGGGTATGATACGCAGTATTTT; CDR3 protein: CATRASGYDTQYF
clone size: -; D gene: -; J gene: TRBJ2-3; V gene: TRBV15; CDR3 DNA: TGTGCCACCAGCACGTCAGGGTATACGCAGTATTTT; CDR3 protein: CATSTSGYTQYF
clone size: once; D gene: -; J gene: TRBJ2-5; V gene: TRBV2; CDR3 DNA: TGTGCCAGCACGCCGGGAAGGGGCGGGGGCGCAGGGGAGACCCAGTACTTC; CDR3 protein: CASTPGRGGGAGETQYF